This T cell receptor beta chain was recovered during a study of T-cell reconstitution after alpha-beta-depleted transplantation in children. Points from the study as a whole: At one year after transplant, newly produced T cells mostly accounted for T-cell counts and diversity.

Construction of the TCRbeta library involved unique molecular identifiers. Each CDR3 protein gets one entry after TCRdb re-called the PCR reads with MiXCR. The data show approximately 650,000 distinct CDR3 sequences, about 12% seen once. This clonotype was counted a few times. Its antigen is currently unknown. The CDR3 runs to 14 residues. The V end lost 4 bases, the J end lost 7 bases, and 12 bases lay between the germline ends. The germline gives CDR1 SGDLS, CDR2 YYNGEE. The source material was PBMCs, sampled before TCRalphabeta/CD19-depleted stem cell transplant. The sequence was obtained from a girl aged 2 to 9 with congenital amegakaryocytic thrombocytopenia, due to receive a stem cell transplant. This chain connects TRBV9 to TRBJ1-6; D uncertain. The DNA of the CDR3 is TGTGCCAGCAGCCACTCCCCCGACAATTCACCCCTCCACTTT. Translating it yields CASSHSPDNSPLHF.